Presented here are 30 T cell receptor beta chains from one specimen sequenced in a study of T-cell memory formation after mild COVID-19. TCRdb recomputed calls from the 5' RACE reads with MiXCR, one row per CDR3 protein. The table shows 400,000 to 500,000 distinct CDR3 sequences, with about 24% occurring only once. Sequencing input: PBMCs or a T cell subset sorted from them (not recorded which). The receptors derive from an adult woman who had mild COVID-19 (a few samples of this study predate the infection). Cell type and time point are not known.

In its sample, this clonotype was seen once. The rearrangement links TRBV5-4 to TRBJ1-4; a possible D gene is TRBD1 (6 bases). Between the trimmed V and J ends, which lost 3 bases and 8 bases, there was a span of 20 bases. CDR3 size: 16 residues. From germline, CDR1 is SGHNT and CDR2 YYREEE (reference sequence). CDR3 bases: TGTGCCAGCAGCTCCTCTGCCGGGACAAGGGTCGAAAAACTGTTTTTT. This sequence encodes CASSSSAGTRVEKLFF.

The chain couples TRBV5-6 to TRBJ2-4; tentatively, D is TRBD1 or TRBD2 (5 bases each). Germline V gene sequence: CDR1 SGHDT, CDR2 YYEEEE. Trimming took off 1 base at V and 1 base at J, with 12 bases between the two ends. The CDR3 loop spans 16 amino acids. The CDR3 DNA sequence: TGTGCCAGCAGCTTGATCGGGGCCGGGGCCAAAAACATTCAGTACTTC. Translated, it gives CASSLIGAGAKNIQYF.

The chain uses TRBV6-1 and TRBJ2-3; 9 bases are shared with TRBD1. V dropped 5 bases and J dropped 2; count of bases not matched to a gene: 8. This CDR3 spans 16 amino acids. Germline V gene sequence: CDR1 MNHNS, CDR2 SASEGT. The CDR3 region has the DNA TGTGCCAGCAGTACCCGGGACAGGGTAATCACAGATACGCAGTATTTT. It yields the protein CASSTRDRVITDTQYF.

The table lists this clonotype with a few counts. This chain uses TRBV5-1 with TRBJ1-5; no clear D gene. The V gene lost 4 bases and the J gene lost 5 bases, with 10 bases spanning the gap. The CDR3 is 13 amino acids. Germline V gene lookup returns CDR1 SGHRS and CDR2 YFSETQ. The CDR3 DNA reads as TGCGCCAGCAGCCCCGAGGTTGATCAGCCCCAGCATTTT. Protein: CASSPEVDQPQHF.

The gene calls are TRBV6-4 and TRBJ2-3; TRBD2 is a possible D gene (6 bases). The CDR3 is 15 residues long. The germline V gene encodes CDR1 MRHNA and CDR2 SNTAGT. Trimming pared 2 bases from V and 2 bases from J, leaving 11 bases between. The CDR3 protein is CASSDPAGPTDTQYF. In nucleotides, the CDR3 is TGTGCCAGCAGTGACCCAGCGGGCCCCACAGATACGCAGTATTTT.

This clonotype came up many times. The CDR3 spells CASSLEASGTDTQYF. CDR3 nucleotides: TGCGCCAGCAGCTTGGAGGCCAGCGGAACAGATACGCAGTATTTT. The chain is built from TRBV5-1 and TRBJ2-3; perhaps TRBD2 as D (5 bases). Per germline, CDR1 SGHRS and CDR2 YFSETQ. The CDR3 covers 15 residues. V lost 0 bases and J 3 bases, leaving 11 bases between the germline ends.

This clonotype is a singleton in its sample. The rearrangement uses TRBV5-6 and TRBJ2-5, with 7 bases fitting TRBD2. Germline V gene data show CDR1 as SGHDT and CDR2 as YYEEEE. J lost 7 bases, V lost 0 bases, and 6 bases had no gene match. The length of the CDR3 is 14 residues. The CDR3 is CASSLGSGDGTQYF. The CDR3 DNA is TGTGCCAGCAGCTTGGGGAGCGGGGATGGGACCCAGTACTTC.

This clonotype was counted between two and nine times. In nucleotides, the CDR3 is TGCAGCCAACTGACAGGGGGCGGTCAGCCCCAGCATTTT. Translation gives CSQLTGGGQPQHF. The gene calls are TRBV29-1 and TRBJ1-5; 10 bases map to TRBD1. Trimming at V came to 8 bases and at J to 6 bases, leaving 7 bases not matched to a gene. There are 13 residues in the CDR3. Germline-derived CDR1 and CDR2 are SQVTM and ANQGSEA.

This clonotype turned up a few times. The rearrangement joins TRBV7-9 to TRBJ2-3, with D perhaps TRBD2 (6 bases). The CDR3 length is 16 residues. The V gene's germline CDR1 is SEHNR and CDR2 FQNEAQ (reference sequence). V lost 0 bases and J 4 bases, leaving 14 bases between the germline ends. The CDR3 is CASSLANTGVADTQYF. Written as DNA, the CDR3 is TGTGCCAGCAGCTTAGCCAACACGGGAGTGGCAGATACGCAGTATTTT. Complete variable domain (other parts from reference TRBV7-9 and TRBJ2-3): DTGVSQNPRHKITKRGQNVTFRCDPISEHNRLYWYRQTLGQGPEFLTYFQNEAQLEKSRLLSDRFSAERPKGSFSTLEIQRTEQGDSAMYLCASSLANTGVADTQYFGPGTRLTVL.

This clonotype was detected many times. The chain employs TRBV4-1 and TRBJ2-7; TRBD2 might be the D (6 bases). Trimming stripped 4 bases from V and 2 bases from J, with 15 bases between. The CDR3 length is 15 residues. Germline CDR1 is MGHRA and CDR2 is YSYEKL. This CDR3 reads CASSLLYGSTYEQYF. The CDR3, as DNA: TGCGCCAGCAGCCTTCTCTACGGGAGCACCTACGAGCAGTACTTC.

This clonotype has only a few counts. The chain recombines TRBV4-1 with TRBJ2-7, with D unresolved. V lost 0 bases, J lost 10 bases, and 13 bases lay in between. Germline values: CDR1 MGHRA, CDR2 YSYEKL. The CDR3 is 13 residues long. The CDR3 bases are TGCGCCAGCAGCCAAGATCATGTACCGGTACAGTACTTC. Protein: CASSQDHVPVQYF.

The table lists this clonotype with a few counts. CDR3 loop: CASSQGGGWQETQYF. DNA for the CDR3: TGTGCCAGCAGCCAGGGCGGCGGGTGGCAAGAGACCCAGTACTTC. The chain has TRBV9 and TRBJ2-5; either TRBD1 or TRBD2 may supply D (5 bases each). The CDR3 length is 15 residues. Germline V gene sequence: CDR1 SGDLS, CDR2 YYNGEE. The germline V and J ends were trimmed by 4 bases and 2 bases, with 15 bases remaining between them. Supplemented by reference TRBV9 and TRBJ2-5, the full variable domain reads DSGVTQTPKHLITATGQRVTLRCSPRSGDLSVYWYQQSLDQGLQFLIQYYNGEERAKGNILERFSAQQFPDLHSELNLSSLELGDSALYFCASSQGGGWQETQYFGPGTRLLVL.

This clonotype appeared a few times. The rearrangement uses TRBV4-1 and TRBJ2-2; D possibly corresponds to TRBD1 (6 bases). Germline assignment: CDR1 MGHRA and CDR2 YSYEKL. This CDR3 has 16 residues. The ends were cut back, 0 bases at V and 4 bases at J, with 12 bases in the middle. The CDR3 reads CASSQEWDKPTGELFF. The CDR3 DNA reads TGCGCCAGCAGCCAAGAGTGGGACAAGCCCACCGGGGAGCTGTTTTTT.

The chain employs TRBV5-1 and TRBJ1-1; D possibly corresponds to TRBD1 (5 bases). Deletions cut 4 bases from V and 7 bases from J, with 11 bases between. This CDR3 has 12 amino acids. CDR1 SGHRS and CDR2 YFSETQ come from the germline V gene. CDR3 residues: CASSRDLNEAFF. CDR3 bases: TGCGCCAGCAGCCGGGACCTCAATGAAGCTTTCTTT.

This clonotype was seen more than once but under ten times. The chain links TRBV5-6 to TRBJ2-1; 11 bases map to TRBD2. Trimming cost V 0 bases and J 5 bases; bases outside gene matches: 4. Germline values: CDR1 SGHDT, CDR2 YYEEEE. This CDR3 has 16 residues. CDR3 sequence: CASSLATSGSDNEQFF. The CDR3 coding sequence is TGTGCCAGCAGCTTGGCAACTAGCGGGAGCGACAATGAGCAGTTCTTC.

The V call is TRBV5-1, the J call TRBJ1-1, with unresolved D. V was shortened by 5 bases and J by 6 bases, with 14 bases between the two germline ends. There are 13 residues in the CDR3. Germline-derived CDR1 and CDR2 are SGHRS and YFSETQ. The CDR3 DNA reads as TGCGCCAGCAGTCGGGAGCTCCTAGCTGAAGCTTTCTTT. Its translation: CASSRELLAEAFF.

This clonotype was detected a few times. The genes are TRBV29-1 and TRBJ1-2; tentative D call: TRBD1 (6 bases). Trimming left V 6 bases short and J 4 bases short, with 18 bases between. CDR3 length: 14 amino acids. The V gene's germline CDR1 is SQVTM and CDR2 ANQGSEA. The DNA of the CDR3 is TGCAGCGTCTCGCCCTCAGGGGAGGGCTATGGCTACACCTTC. Amino acids: CSVSPSGEGYGYTF.

This clonotype was detected a few times. The chain has TRBV6-2 or TRBV6-3 and TRBJ2-5, with 7 nucleotides matching TRBD2. CDR3 size: 17 residues. The trim removed 6 bases at V and 2 bases at J, leaving 15 bases unmatched. Germline V gives CDR1 MNHEY, CDR2 SVGEGT. CDR3 protein: CASRPPELAASQETQYF. CDR3 in DNA: TGTGCCAGCAGACCCCCCGAGCTAGCGGCCTCACAAGAGACCCAGTACTTC.

This sequence joins TRBV14 and TRBJ2-6; D ambiguous. V was shortened by 4 bases and J by 0 bases, with 7 bases between the two germline ends. The CDR3 loop spans 15 amino acids. Germline lookup yields CDR1 SGHDN and CDR2 FVKESK. The CDR3 region is CASSRRDSGANVLTF. In DNA, the CDR3 is TGTGCCAGCAGCCGTCGAGACTCTGGGGCCAACGTCCTGACTTTC.

This clonotype has just a few counts. V is TRBV24-1 and J is TRBJ1-2; no clear D. The ends were cut back, 3 bases at V and 4 bases at J, with 5 bases in the middle. The V gene's germline CDR1 is KGHDR and CDR2 SFDVKD. This CDR3 contains 12 residues. CDR3 in DNA: TGTGCCACCAGTGATACATCCTATGGCTACACCTTC. It is translated as CATSDTSYGYTF.

The chain combines TRBV12-3 or TRBV12-4 with TRBJ1-2; weak D call: TRBD1 (5 bases). Trimming removed 6 bases from V and 5 bases from J, with 16 bases in between. The CDR3 extends over 14 amino acids. The DNA of the CDR3 is TGTGCCAGCAGGTGGATCAGGGAGGGATATGGCTACACCTTC. It translates to CASRWIREGYGYTF.

This clonotype was observed a handful of times. V gene TRBV5-1 combines with J gene TRBJ2-2, with 8 bases aligning to TRBD1. Germline V gives CDR1 SGHRS, CDR2 YFSETQ. The CDR3 covers 15 residues. V dropped 5 bases and J dropped 4; count of bases not matched to a gene: 7. The CDR3 nucleotides are TGCGCCAGCAGACCCCAGGGGGCACGCACCGGGGAGCTGTTTTTT. It encodes CASRPQGARTGELFF.

Only a few counts were recorded for this clonotype. Here the CDR3 reads CASSLPGSGGSPLHF. The CDR3 DNA follows: TGTGCCAGCAGTTTACCGGGGTCGGGCGGCTCACCCCTCCACTTT. V and J are TRBV27 and TRBJ1-6; D unresolved. Germline loops: CDR1 MNHEY, CDR2 SMNVEV (reference sequence). V was trimmed by 2 bases and J by 10 bases, leaving 15 bases between them. CDR3 length: 15 residues.

Ten or more counts support this clonotype. V and J are TRBV11-2 and TRBJ2-7, with D possibly matching TRBD2 (6 bases). The germline V gene encodes CDR1 SGHAT and CDR2 FQNNGV. The CDR3 has 12 amino acids. Trimming took off 5 bases at V and 2 bases at J, with 7 bases between the two ends. In nucleotides, the CDR3 is TGTGCCAGCAGCCGGGGGACCTACGAGCAGTACTTC. This gives the protein CASSRGTYEQYF.

CDR3 amino acids: CATSRDRWRKGSGANVLTF. CDR3 DNA sequence: TGTGCCACCAGCAGAGATCGCTGGAGGAAGGGCTCTGGGGCCAACGTCCTGACTTTC. This chain joins TRBV15 and TRBJ2-6, with D perhaps matching TRBD2 (5 bases). Germline lookup yields CDR1 LNHNV and CDR2 YYDKDF (reference sequence). This CDR3 has 19 amino acids. Trimming cost V 0 bases and J 0 bases, with 15 bases left between them.

This clonotype was found a few times. V usage is TRBV12-3 or TRBV12-4 and J usage is TRBJ2-5, with 7 nucleotides matching TRBD2. The CDR3 consists of 18 residues. The J segment lost 2 bases and the V segment lost 1 base, leaving 13 bases of the junction unmatched. CDR3 sequence: CASSLVFFAAGDQETQYF. CDR3 in DNA: TGTGCCAGCAGTTTAGTTTTCTTCGCCGCGGGAGATCAAGAGACCCAGTACTTC.

The rearrangement uses TRBV6-2 or TRBV6-3 and TRBJ2-3; 9 positions agree with TRBD2. This CDR3 spans 14 amino acids. Germline V gene sequence: CDR1 MNHEY, CDR2 SVGEGT. The V segment lost 7 bases and the J segment 6 bases; nucleotides outside the gene matches: 8. CDR3 protein: CASTLLAGMDTQYF. The DNA for the CDR3 is TGTGCCAGCACCCTACTAGCGGGCATGGATACGCAGTATTTT.

The genes are TRBV7-9 and TRBJ2-5, with D perhaps matching TRBD2 (5 bases). Germline-derived CDR1 and CDR2 are SEHNR and FQNEAQ (reference sequence). The ends were cut back, 5 bases at V and 7 bases at J, with 17 bases in the middle. The CDR3 runs 14 residues. The CDR3 spells CASSRNSPEGTQYF. In DNA, the CDR3 is TGTGCCAGCAGCCGAAACTCCCCCGAGGGGACCCAGTACTTC.

The V gene is TRBV18, the J gene TRBJ1-1, with 9 bases matching TRBD1. Germline V gene lookup returns CDR1 KGHSH and CDR2 LQKENI. V was clipped by 3 bases and J by 5 bases; unmatched bases: 10. The CDR3 is made up of 16 amino acids. CDR3 in DNA: TGTGCCAGCTCACCCACCCCACAGGGGGCGATAACTGAAGCTTTCTTT. It encodes CASSPTPQGAITEAFF.

The rearrangement links TRBV7-9 to TRBJ2-1; D may be TRBD1 (5 bases). Trimming took 5 bases from V and 6 from J, leaving 17 bases between them. The CDR3 has 15 residues. Germline V gene sequence: CDR1 SEHNR, CDR2 FQNEAQ (reference sequence). The CDR3 DNA reads as TGTGCCAGCAGCCCGCACGTCCAGGGTCTCAATGAGCAGTTCTTC. As protein: CASSPHVQGLNEQFF.